Each of the 32 T cell receptor beta chains below was sequenced from the same sample in a study of long-term antiretroviral therapy in people with HIV. It was version v3.0 of the immunoSEQ assay that was run at survey level. TCRdb keeps only in-frame clones here, not all; method: immunoSEQ multiplex PCR. The profile shows 25,000 to 35,000 clones, 80% to 85% of them singletons. The sample here was unsorted PBMCs, taken 0.4 years after starting antiretroviral therapy. Receptors were obtained from a man younger than 35 with HIV.

The genes are TRBV27 and TRBJ1-5, with D unresolved. The germline gives CDR1 MNHEY, CDR2 SMNVEV (reference sequence). The CDR3 spans 13 residues. The V end lost 8 bases, the J end lost 2 bases, and 10 bases lay between the germline ends. The CDR3 DNA is TGTGCCAGCGCCCATGGGGGCAATCAGCCCCAGCATTTT. Translation: CASAHGGNQPQHF.

The DNA of the CDR3 is TGTGCCAGTAGTATAGGCTTACAGGGGGCTAGCACAGATACGCAGTATTTT. Its translation: CASSIGLQGASTDTQYF. The rearrangement uses TRBV19 and TRBJ2-3; 9 nucleotides line up with TRBD1. Looked up from germline, CDR1 is LNHDA and CDR2 is SQIVND (reference sequence). There are 17 residues in the CDR3. V lost 1 base to trimming and J lost 0 bases; unmatched junction nucleotides: 5.

The V gene is TRBV19, the J gene TRBJ2-1; 8 nucleotides align to TRBD2. V was pared by 3 bases and J by 6 bases, with 7 bases of the junction left unmatched. Germline V CDR1 and CDR2: LNHDA, SQIVND (reference sequence). The CDR3 covers 15 residues. The CDR3 loop reads CASSIPAGGFNEQFF. The CDR3, as DNA: TGTGCCAGTAGTATTCCGGCGGGAGGCTTCAATGAGCAGTTCTTC.

The chain recombines TRBV28 with TRBJ2-3; no clear D. Deletions cut 3 bases from V and 1 base from J, with 8 bases between. CDR3 length equals 14 residues. Looked up from germline, CDR1 is MDHEN and CDR2 is SYDVKM. The CDR3 reads CASSFASGTDTQYF. In nucleotides, the CDR3 is TGTGCCAGCAGTTTTGCGTCCGGCACAGATACGCAGTATTTT.

The rearrangement uses TRBV2 and TRBJ1-2, with 7 nucleotides matching TRBD1. The trim removed 11 bases at V and 1 base at J, leaving 13 bases unmatched. CDR3 length: 15 amino acids. Germline CDR1 is SNHLY and CDR2 is FYNNEI. The CDR3 sequence: CAVTGTENFNYGYTF. The DNA for the CDR3 is TGTGCCGTAACCGGGACAGAGAATTTTAACTATGGCTACACCTTC. Variable domain in full (rest from reference TRBV2 and TRBJ1-2): EPEVTQTPSHQVTQMGQEVILRCVPISNHLYFYWYRQILGQKVEFLVSFYNNEISEKSEIFDDQFSVERPDGSNFTLKIRSTKLEDSAMYFCAVTGTENFNYGYTFGSGTRLTVV.

The CDR3 nucleotides are TGTGCCAGCAGTTCAAGGACAAAAAACACTGAAGCTTTCTTT. Translated: CASSSRTKNTEAFF. The chain couples TRBV27 to TRBJ1-1, with D possibly TRBD1 on 5 matching bases. The germline V and J ends were trimmed by 4 bases and 2 bases, with 11 bases remaining between them. Germline CDR1 reads MNHEY; CDR2 reads SMNVEV (reference sequence). CDR3 length: 14 residues.

V gene TRBV6-5 combines with J gene TRBJ1-2; TRBD1 is a possible D gene (5 bases). V was trimmed by 0 bases and J by 6 bases, leaving 14 bases between them. Germline CDR1 reads MNHEY; CDR2 reads SVGAGI. The CDR3 runs to 15 residues. The CDR3 sequence is CASSYSIGGADGYTF. CDR3 nucleotide sequence: TGTGCCAGCAGTTACTCGATTGGGGGAGCCGATGGCTACACCTTC.

This chain links TRBV19 with TRBJ2-3, with 7 bases matching TRBD2. Germline V gives CDR1 LNHDA, CDR2 SQIVND (reference sequence). This CDR3 has 14 amino acids. V shed 3 bases and J 6 bases; nucleotides not matched to a gene: 6. CDR3 sequence: CASSMNGRADTQYF. The CDR3 DNA follows: TGTGCCAGTAGTATGAATGGGAGGGCGGATACGCAGTATTTT.

The chain recombines TRBV7-9 with TRBJ1-1; TRBD1 is a possible D gene (5 bases). CDR1 is SEHNR, CDR2 FQNEAQ, per germline (reference sequence). The CDR3 is 13 residues long. Trimming pared 11 bases from V and 4 bases from J, leaving 17 bases between. The CDR3 DNA is TGTGCCCACCGGCCCGGGGCCGGCACTGAAGCTTTCTTT. This encodes CAHRPGAGTEAFF.

The chain carries TRBV14 and TRBJ2-1; no clear D. Germline values: CDR1 SGHDN, CDR2 FVKESK. V was pared by 4 bases and J by 8 bases, with 15 bases between. CDR3 length: 14 residues. CDR3 bases: TGTGCCAGCAGCCTAAGAGGTGTTTTCTATGAGCAGTTCTTC. This sequence encodes CASSLRGVFYEQFF.

This chain connects TRBV9 to TRBJ2-2; 7 bases map to TRBD2. V trimming: 6 bases; J trimming: 5 bases; junction bases outside the gene matches: 4. CDR3 size: 13 residues. CDR1 is SGDLS and CDR2 is YYNGEE in the germline V gene. This CDR3 is CASTTGGTGELFF. CDR3 nucleotide sequence: TGTGCCAGCACCACCGGGGGGACCGGGGAGCTGTTTTTT.

The chain links TRBV7-7 to TRBJ1-1; the D is unclear. The length of the CDR3 is 13 residues. Between the trimmed V and J ends, which lost 5 bases and 3 bases, there was a span of 10 bases. CDR1 and CDR2 (germline): SSHAT, FNYEAQ (reference sequence). CDR3 bases: TGTGCCAGCAGCCCAACCCCTGACACTGAAGCTTTCTTT. Translated: CASSPTPDTEAFF.

The chain is built from TRBV7-9 and TRBJ2-2; D remains ambiguous. V lost 7 bases and J lost 0, with 15 bases in between. The CDR3 has 16 amino acids. Germline V CDR1 and CDR2: SEHNR, FQNEAQ (reference sequence). The CDR3 bases are TGTGCCAGCAACTCAAACAAATATTCGAACACCGGGGAGCTGTTTTTT. It yields the protein CASNSNKYSNTGELFF.

This clone came up once. This rearrangement joins TRBV9 to TRBJ1-5, with a possible D match to TRBD1 (6 bases). The V gene lost 3 bases and the J gene lost 3 bases, with 10 bases spanning the gap. Germline CDR1 is SGDLS and CDR2 is YYNGEE. This CDR3 region has 14 residues. CDR3 sequence (DNA): TGTGCCAGCAGCGCCGGACAGTCCAATCAGCCCCAGCATTTT. It codes for CASSAGQSNQPQHF.

The chain combines TRBV11-3 with TRBJ2-1; 7 nucleotides match TRBD1. CDR3 length equals 15 residues. Per germline, CDR1 SGHNT and CDR2 YENEEA. V lost 3 bases and J lost 0; bases outside the gene matches: 2. The CDR3: CASSFRQGSYNEQFF. The CDR3 DNA is TGTGCCAGCAGCTTCAGACAGGGCTCCTACAATGAGCAGTTCTTC.

The chain has TRBV7-9 and TRBJ1-1; D is unresolved. Germline assignment: CDR1 SEHNR and CDR2 FQNEAQ (reference sequence). Deletions cut 4 bases from V and 2 bases from J, with 17 bases between. CDR3 length: 16 residues. CDR3 coding DNA: TGTGCCAGCAGCTCGGACGATCGGCGAACTAACACTGAAGCTTTCTTT. Translated: CASSSDDRRTNTEAFF. Full variable domain (missing parts from reference TRBV7-9 and TRBJ1-1): DTGVSQNPRHKITKRGQNVTFRCDPISEHNRLYWYRQTLGQGPEFLTYFQNEAQLEKSRLLSDRFSAERPKGSFSTLEIQRTEQGDSAMYLCASSSDDRRTNTEAFFGQGTRLTVV.

J is TRBJ2-2 and V is TRBV11-2; TRBD2 agrees at 10 bases. Germline loops: CDR1 SGHAT, CDR2 FQNNGV. The ends lost 6 bases at V and 2 bases at J; junction bases unmatched: 6. The CDR3 sequence is 16 residues long. The CDR3 region is CASRTLAGGNTGELFF. The CDR3 region has the DNA TGTGCCAGCAGAACTTTAGCGGGAGGCAACACCGGGGAGCTGTTTTTT.

The gene calls are TRBV9 and TRBJ2-2, with D possibly being TRBD2 (6 bases). Per germline, CDR1 SGDLS and CDR2 YYNGEE. The CDR3 runs 14 residues. Trimming shortened V by 3 bases and J by 14 bases, and 20 bases separated the two germline ends. The DNA for the CDR3 is TGTGCCAGCAGCGGTGATACGACCGCGGGGAATCTGTTTTTT. Translation gives CASSGDTTAGNLFF.

The chain combines TRBV27 with TRBJ1-1; perhaps TRBD1 as D (5 bases). V lost 0 bases, J lost 4 bases, and 9 bases lay in between. The CDR3 extends over 14 amino acids. Per germline, CDR1 MNHEY and CDR2 SMNVEV (reference sequence). CDR3 nucleotides: TGTGCCAGCAGTTTATCGGGAGGGGTCACTGAAGCTTTCTTT. Translating gives CASSLSGGVTEAFF.

The chain is built from TRBV5-1 and TRBJ2-1, with 9 bases aligning to TRBD2. Germline trimming cut 5 bases from V and 2 bases from J; bases unmatched to any gene: 2. The CDR3 has 14 amino acids. The V gene's germline CDR1 is SGHRS and CDR2 YFSETQ. The CDR3 reads CASRTSGTYNEQFF. CDR3 nucleotides: TGCGCCAGCAGGACTAGCGGAACCTACAATGAGCAGTTCTTC.

V gene TRBV7-9 combines with J gene TRBJ2-7, with TRBD2 identical over 8 bases. The CDR3 is made up of 15 amino acids. The ends lost 5 bases at V and 2 bases at J; junction bases unmatched: 8. The germline CDR1 and CDR2 sequences are SEHNR and FQNEAQ (reference sequence). CDR3 sequence reads: CASSPSLAGAYEQYF. The CDR3 DNA sequence: TGTGCCAGCAGCCCATCTCTAGCGGGCGCCTACGAGCAGTACTTC. Full variable domain (remainder filled in from reference TRBV7-9 and TRBJ2-7): DTGVSQNPRHKITKRGQNVTFRCDPISEHNRLYWYRQTLGQGPEFLTYFQNEAQLEKSRLLSDRFSAERPKGSFSTLEIQRTEQGDSAMYLCASSPSLAGAYEQYFGPGTRLTVT.

This clone was counted a single time. The gene calls are TRBV6-1 and TRBJ1-2; D call uncertain. The V and J ends lost 1 base and 0 bases respectively, with 9 bases between them. The CDR3 runs 15 residues. The germline V gene has CDR1 MNHNS and CDR2 SASEGT. DNA of the CDR3: TGTGCCAGCAGTGAAGTCGGGGAGACTAACTATGGCTACACCTTC. Amino acid sequence: CASSEVGETNYGYTF.

The chain couples TRBV27 to TRBJ2-7, with TRBD2 matching 12 bases. The CDR3 is made up of 14 amino acids. V was clipped by 5 bases and J by 5 bases; unmatched bases: 4. The germline V gene has CDR1 MNHEY and CDR2 SMNVEV (reference sequence). CDR3 loop: CASSLAGGPNEQYF. The CDR3 nucleotides read TGTGCCAGCAGTCTAGCGGGAGGGCCTAACGAGCAGTACTTC.

J is TRBJ1-1 and V is TRBV7-9; tentatively, D is TRBD1 (5 bases). Germline-derived CDR1 and CDR2 are SEHNR and FQNEAQ (reference sequence). V lost 4 bases and J 0 bases, leaving 21 bases between the germline ends. The CDR3 is made up of 18 amino acids. The CDR3 nucleotides are TGTGCCAGCAGCTCCCCCGGGACCCCATTTCAGCTGAACACTGAAGCTTTCTTT. Amino acid sequence: CASSSPGTPFQLNTEAFF.

The CDR3 loop is CASSLGGEGVYNEQFF. DNA for the CDR3: TGTGCCAGCAGCTTAGGCGGGGAGGGAGTTTACAATGAGCAGTTCTTC. The rearrangement joins TRBV7-3 to TRBJ2-1; TRBD2 aligns across 7 bases. The CDR3 has 16 residues. V lost 2 bases to trimming and J lost 4 bases; unmatched junction nucleotides: 8. Germline CDR1 SGHTA, CDR2 FQGTGA.

This CDR3 is CASSPSLEYEQYF. In DNA form, the CDR3 reads TGCGCCAGCAGCCCCTCGCTAGAATACGAGCAGTACTTC. The gene calls are TRBV4-1 and TRBJ2-7; D gene uncertain. Per germline, CDR1 MGHRA and CDR2 YSYEKL. Trimming stripped 4 bases from V and 4 bases from J, with 11 bases between. The length of the CDR3 is 13 residues.

Here the CDR3 reads CASSEARRVDGYTF. The CDR3 bases are TGTGCCAGCAGTGAAGCGCGCAGGGTCGATGGCTACACCTTC. This chain links TRBV2 with TRBJ1-2; D is possibly TRBD1 (5 bases). Between the trimmed V and J ends, which lost 0 bases and 6 bases, there was a span of 11 bases. The CDR3 totals 14 residues. Germline values: CDR1 SNHLY, CDR2 FYNNEI.

The chain carries TRBV28 and TRBJ2-2, with a tentative D call TRBD2 (6 bases). V was trimmed by 5 bases and J by 0 bases, leaving 13 bases between them. The CDR3 length is 16 residues. Germline V gives CDR1 MDHEN, CDR2 SYDVKM. Here the CDR3 DNA reads TGTGCCAGCAGTCTAGGTACGGGAGCGAACACCGGGGAGCTGTTTTTT. Amino acids: CASSLGTGANTGELFF.

The chain recombines TRBV5-1 with TRBJ2-7; TRBD1 might be the D (5 bases). Trimming removed 0 bases at V and 2 bases at J, with 9 bases between. The CDR3 contains 14 residues. Looked up from germline, CDR1 is SGHRS and CDR2 is YFSETQ. The CDR3 protein is CASSLEGFPYEQYF. CDR3 DNA sequence: TGCGCCAGCAGCTTGGAGGGGTTCCCCTACGAGCAGTACTTC.

The chain combines TRBV6-6 with TRBJ2-7; no definite D call. V was clipped by 0 bases and J by 3 bases, with 12 bases between them. This CDR3 contains 15 residues. Germline lookup yields CDR1 MNHNY and CDR2 SVGAGI (reference sequence). CDR3 in amino acids: CASSYSDSAGYEQYF. The CDR3 DNA reads TGTGCCAGCAGTTACTCCGATTCGGCCGGCTACGAGCAGTACTTC.

This clone was detected only a few times. V gene TRBV7-9 combines with J gene TRBJ1-2, with unresolved D. CDR3 length: 14 amino acids. V gave up 5 bases and J gave up 8 bases, with 18 bases separating them. Germline assignment: CDR1 SEHNR and CDR2 FQNEAQ (reference sequence). As DNA, the CDR3 is TGTGCCAGCAGCGATTACATAACTCATCGGGGCTACACCTTC. Amino acid sequence: CASSDYITHRGYTF.

The chain carries TRBV19 and TRBJ1-1; TRBD1 might be the D (6 bases). Trimming left V 8 bases short and J 0 bases short, with 19 bases between. Germline-derived CDR1 and CDR2 are LNHDA and SQIVND (reference sequence). There are 16 residues in the CDR3. The CDR3 region is CASGPTGWAMNTEAFF. The CDR3 DNA is TGTGCCAGTGGACCAACAGGGTGGGCTATGAACACTGAAGCTTTCTTT.